Only one count was recorded for the clone carrying this T cell receptor beta chain. The data originate from a study of blood T cell repertoires in COVID-19. For the study at large: The United States, Italy and Spain were the sources of the acute and convalescent COVID-19 samples. From T cells, B-cell-depleted T cells, or PBMCs came the material, which was cDNA or gDNA.

V shed 0 bases, J shed 5 bases, and the junction held 3 bases outside the gene matches. The germline V gene has CDR1 SGHRS and CDR2 YFSETQ. This CDR3 contains 15 residues. Assay: immunoSEQ multiplex PCR; the TCRdb copy retains only in-frame clones and omits some. Of 250,000 to 350,000 clones detected, around 86% appear once; the ten largest clones hold approximately 0.85%. This receptor was identified in a woman in her forties who had recovered from COVID-19. This sequence joins TRBV5-1 and TRBJ2-1; 9 bases map to TRBD2. Sequenced material: peripheral blood. The CDR3, as DNA: TGCGCCAGCAGCTTGGGACTAGCGGCTAACAATGAGCAGTTCTTC. Translated: CASSLGLAANNEQFF.